This record covers a single TCR beta chain. The source of the sample is a study of T cell clones after liver transplantation. The germline V gene encodes CDR1 LNHDA and CDR2 SQIVND (reference sequence). The CDR3 length is 15 residues. V was pared by 6 bases and J by 6 bases, with 9 bases of the junction left unmatched. Assay used: immunoSEQ multiplex PCR; TCRdb lists only in-frame clones, some missing. The top ten clones hold 0.4% to 0.6% of a sample with roughly 80,000 clones, over 80% of them seen once. Sequenced here: CD4+ T cells from blood, sampled 46 months after liver transplant. The sequence derives from a human patient who received a liver transplant. The T cells may come from the graft donor. The gene calls are TRBV19 and TRBJ1-4; 8 nucleotides agree with TRBD1. The CDR3 loop is CASRPSDRDYEKLFF. The CDR3 DNA reads as TGTGCCAGTAGACCTTCGGACAGGGACTATGAAAAACTGTTTTTT. Full variable domain (outside the CDR3, taken from reference TRBV19 and TRBJ1-4): DGGITQSPKYLFRKEGQNVTLSCEQNLNHDAMYWYRQDPGQGLRLIYYSQIVNDFQKGDIAEGYSVSREKKESFPLTVTSAQKNPTAFYLCASRPSDRDYEKLFFGSGTQLSVL.